This T cell receptor (beta chain) was obtained from a study of blood T cell repertoires in COVID-19. Background on the study: Specimens from acute and convalescent COVID-19 originated in the United States, Italy and Spain. Sources were T cells, B-cell-depleted T cells, or PBMCs; the material itself was cDNA or gDNA.

CDR3 length: 13 amino acids. Germline V gives CDR1 SGHTA, CDR2 FQGNSA. V lost 5 bases, J lost 6 bases, and 11 bases lay in between. In the authors' methods: Cell counts per sample came from amplifying reference gene primers. The assay was immunoSEQ multiplex PCR, and TCRdb's table has in-frame clones only and misses some. From that table come the V and J calls and clone size; the DNA was used to work out D and trimming. There are roughly 55,000 clones in the sample; about nine tenths occur only once, and 6.5% lies in the top ten. V and J are TRBV7-2 and TRBJ1-5; D unresolved. Material for sequencing was peripheral blood. The receptor was derived from a man aged 50-60 years with active COVID-19. The CDR3 region is CASSPERGQPQHF. The DNA of the CDR3 is TGTGCCAGCAGCCCCGAACGAGGTCAGCCCCAGCATTTT. Drawing the rest from reference TRBV7-2 and TRBJ1-5, the complete variable domain is GAGVSQSPSNKVTEKGKDVELRCDPISGHTALYWYRQSLGQGLEFLIYFQGNSAPDKSGLPSDRFSAERTGGSVSTLTIQRTQQEDSAVYLCASSPERGQPQHFGDGTRLSIL.